The clone carrying this T cell receptor (beta chain) was detected many times. The data derive from a study of T cells in Graves' hyperthyroidism and ophthalmopathy. RNA transcripts served as the template for amplifying TCR beta CDR3 regions. A set of HTBI primers served as the primers for a first-round RT-PCR of the TCR CDR3. TCRdb passed the multiplex PCR reads through MiXCR, listing each CDR3 protein once. Counted here are approximately 610,000 distinct CDR3 sequences, roughly 14% occurring once; the ten biggest clones make up around 4.5%. Germline loops: CDR1 MNHEY, CDR2 SVGEGT. The CDR3 totals 14 residues. V was pared by 4 bases and J by 4 bases, with 3 bases of the junction left unmatched.

This TCR derives from a woman aged 40 to 55 with Graves' ophthalmopathy. The chain has TRBV6-2 or TRBV6-3 and TRBJ1-5, with 8 nucleotides matching TRBD1. The sequenced material came from blood. CDR3 residues: CASSSRQGNQPQHF. Written as DNA, the CDR3 is TGTGCCAGCAGTTCGCGACAGGGGAATCAGCCCCAGCATTTT.